This entry concerns a single T cell receptor beta chain. Its antigen is unknown. The assay was immunoSEQ multiplex PCR, and TCRdb's table has in-frame clones only and misses some. The sample lists around 7,000 clones, around 89% seen once, with 26% in the top ten. V dropped 0 bases and J dropped 3 bases, with 21 bases sitting between them. This CDR3 comprises 18 residues. Germline CDR1 reads SGDLS; CDR2 reads YYNGEE. These data originate in a study of somatic mutations in cytotoxic T cells in rheumatoid arthritis. After CD4+ and CD8+ cells were isolated by positive magnetic bead selection, their purity was checked by flow cytometry. Study outcomes and limitations: Measured CD8+ T-cell clonality, a value compared between rheumatoid arthritis patients and age-matched healthy controls, did not differ significantly. The antigen targets of the expanded CD8+ clones lacked identification. In rheumatoid arthritis patients, unlike healthy controls, CD8+ clonality rose with age.

Sequences were obtained from CD8+ T cells sorted from blood. This chain links TRBV9 with TRBJ2-5, with a tentative D call TRBD2 (7 bases). The receptor was derived from a woman between 70 and 85 years old with rheumatoid arthritis. The CDR3 sequence is CASSVEAYGGREKETQYF. The DNA of the CDR3 is TGTGCCAGCAGCGTAGAAGCCTACGGGGGGCGGGAAAAAGAGACCCAGTACTTC.